This TCR beta chain was captured by sequencing in a study of CD8 T cells in ankylosing spondylitis. Broader study findings: Past research had described some motif variants in reactive arthritis synovial fluid and blood. As reported, disease-linked clones showed significant enrichment in matched ankylosing spondylitis synovial fluid. Researchers report that disease-linked clones proved CD8+ and relatively rare in peripheral blood. Seven to nine highly homologous variants formed a TCR beta motif that appeared characteristic of ankylosing spondylitis blood.

Quantitative 5'-RACE with molecular barcodes produced the TCR beta libraries. TCRdb redid the calling of the 5' RACE reads with MiXCR, one entry per CDR3 protein. In the table there are roughly 400,000 distinct CDR3 sequences, approximately 20% of which are singletons. In regard to this clonotype: Its antigen is undetermined.

V was pared by 5 bases and J by 8 bases, with 4 bases of the junction left unmatched. The CDR3 is 14 residues long. Germline V gene data show CDR1 as SGHTA and CDR2 as FQGNSA. Sequencing was performed on blood, either unsorted or a sorted T cell fraction (not recorded which). This receptor was taken from a male donor with ankylosing spondylitis. The chain links TRBV7-2 to TRBJ2-1, with 12 bases identical to TRBD2. The CDR3 here is CASSRLAGDYEQFF. The CDR3, as DNA: TGTGCCAGCAGCAGACTAGCGGGAGATTATGAGCAGTTCTTC.